The entry below gives a single T cell receptor beta chain sequence along with its context. The sample comes from a study of T cell changes during pregnancy in multiple sclerosis. Germline V gene sequence: CDR1 SGHRS, CDR2 YFSETQ. The CDR3 runs to 14 residues. V trimming: 4 bases; J trimming: 4 bases; junction bases outside the gene matches: 5. TCRdb's table, derived via immunoSEQ multiplex PCR, lists solely in-frame clones and lacks some. The sample has more than 50,000 clones, around nine tenths seen once. The J gene is TRBJ1-2, the V gene TRBV5-1; TRBD1 matches 9 bases. This material consisted of peripheral blood, taken in the first trimester of pregnancy. This TCR was sampled from a female donor in good health, enrolled as a control in a pregnancy study. The CDR3 DNA follows: TGCGCCAGCAGCGACGGACAGGGGACCTATGGCTACACCTTC. This gives the protein CASSDGQGTYGYTF.